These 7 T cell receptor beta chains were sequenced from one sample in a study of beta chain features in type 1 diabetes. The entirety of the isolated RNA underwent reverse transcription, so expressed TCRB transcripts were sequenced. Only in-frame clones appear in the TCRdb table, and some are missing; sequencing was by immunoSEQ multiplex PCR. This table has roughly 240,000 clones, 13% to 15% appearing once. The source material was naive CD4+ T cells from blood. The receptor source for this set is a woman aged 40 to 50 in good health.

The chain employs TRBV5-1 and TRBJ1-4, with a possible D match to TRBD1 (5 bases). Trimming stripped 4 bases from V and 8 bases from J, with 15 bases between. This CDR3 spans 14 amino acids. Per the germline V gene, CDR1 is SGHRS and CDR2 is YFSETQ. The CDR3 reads CASSPLDISEKLFF. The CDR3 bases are TGCGCCAGCAGCCCCTTGGACATCTCCGAAAAACTGTTTTTT. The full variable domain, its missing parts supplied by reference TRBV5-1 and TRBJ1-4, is KAGVTQTPRYLIKTRGQQVTLSCSPISGHRSVSWYQQTPGQGLQFLFEYFSETQRNKGNFPGRFSGRQFSNSRSEMNVSTLELGDSALYLCASSPLDISEKLFFGSGTQLSVL.

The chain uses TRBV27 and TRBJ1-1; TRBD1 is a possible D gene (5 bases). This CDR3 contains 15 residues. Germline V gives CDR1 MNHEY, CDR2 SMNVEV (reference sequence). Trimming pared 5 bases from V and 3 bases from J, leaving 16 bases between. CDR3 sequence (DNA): TGTGCCAGCAGTAATTGGGACGGGGGGTACACTGAAGCTTTCTTT. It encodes CASSNWDGGYTEAFF.

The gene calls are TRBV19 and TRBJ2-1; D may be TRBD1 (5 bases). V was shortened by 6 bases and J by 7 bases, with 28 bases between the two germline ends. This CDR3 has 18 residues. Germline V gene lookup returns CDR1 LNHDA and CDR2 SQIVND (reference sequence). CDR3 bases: TGTGCCAGTAGCAAGCTAAACCAAGGACACATTTCTGGGAATGAGCAGTTCTTC. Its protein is CASSKLNQGHISGNEQFF.

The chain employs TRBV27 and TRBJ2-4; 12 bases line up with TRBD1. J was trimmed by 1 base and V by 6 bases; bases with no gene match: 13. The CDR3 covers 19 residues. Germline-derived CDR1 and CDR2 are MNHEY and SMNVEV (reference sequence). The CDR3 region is CASSPRDRGLGSAKNIQYF. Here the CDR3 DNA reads TGTGCCAGCAGCCCAAGGGACAGGGGGCTCGGATCGGCCAAAAACATTCAGTACTTC.

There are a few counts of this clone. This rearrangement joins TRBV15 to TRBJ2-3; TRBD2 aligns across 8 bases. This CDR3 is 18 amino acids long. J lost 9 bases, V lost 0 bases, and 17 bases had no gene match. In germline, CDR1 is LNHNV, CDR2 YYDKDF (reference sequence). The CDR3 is CATSRDLRGAGGRPTQYF. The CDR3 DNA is TGTGCCACCAGCAGAGATCTCCGTGGGGCGGGGGGACGCCCCACGCAGTATTTT. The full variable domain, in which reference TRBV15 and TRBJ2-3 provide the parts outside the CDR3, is DAMVIQNPRYQVTQFGKPVTLSCSQTLNHNVMYWYQQKSSQAPKLLFHYYDKDFNNEADTPDNFQSRRPNTSFCFLDIRSPGLGDTAMYLCATSRDLRGAGGRPTQYFGPGTRLTVL.

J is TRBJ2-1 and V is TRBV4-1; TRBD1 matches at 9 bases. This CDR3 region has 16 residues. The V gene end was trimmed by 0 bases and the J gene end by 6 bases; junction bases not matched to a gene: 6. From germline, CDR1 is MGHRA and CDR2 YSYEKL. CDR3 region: CASSQELTGGINEQFF. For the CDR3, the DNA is TGCGCCAGCAGCCAAGAGTTGACAGGGGGTATCAATGAGCAGTTCTTC.

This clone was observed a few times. As DNA, the CDR3 is TGCGCCAGCAGCTTGGCAGCAGGGTTCCAAGAGACCCAGTACTTC. It codes for CASSLAAGFQETQYF. The J gene is TRBJ2-5, the V gene TRBV5-1, with D tentatively TRBD1 (5 bases). The germline V gene has CDR1 SGHRS and CDR2 YFSETQ. Trimming removed 0 bases at V and 1 base at J, with 10 bases between. CDR3 size: 15 residues.